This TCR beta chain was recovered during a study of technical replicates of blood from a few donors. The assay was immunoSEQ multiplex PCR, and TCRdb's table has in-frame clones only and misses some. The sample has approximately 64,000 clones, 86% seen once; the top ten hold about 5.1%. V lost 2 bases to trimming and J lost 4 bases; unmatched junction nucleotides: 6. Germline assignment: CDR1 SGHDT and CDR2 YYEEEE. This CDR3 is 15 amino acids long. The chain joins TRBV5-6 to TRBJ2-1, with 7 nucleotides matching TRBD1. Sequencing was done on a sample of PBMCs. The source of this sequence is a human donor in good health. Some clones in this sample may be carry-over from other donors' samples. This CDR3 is CASSFPGGGYNEQFF. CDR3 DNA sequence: TGTGCCAGCAGCTTTCCAGGGGGTGGTTACAATGAGCAGTTCTTC.